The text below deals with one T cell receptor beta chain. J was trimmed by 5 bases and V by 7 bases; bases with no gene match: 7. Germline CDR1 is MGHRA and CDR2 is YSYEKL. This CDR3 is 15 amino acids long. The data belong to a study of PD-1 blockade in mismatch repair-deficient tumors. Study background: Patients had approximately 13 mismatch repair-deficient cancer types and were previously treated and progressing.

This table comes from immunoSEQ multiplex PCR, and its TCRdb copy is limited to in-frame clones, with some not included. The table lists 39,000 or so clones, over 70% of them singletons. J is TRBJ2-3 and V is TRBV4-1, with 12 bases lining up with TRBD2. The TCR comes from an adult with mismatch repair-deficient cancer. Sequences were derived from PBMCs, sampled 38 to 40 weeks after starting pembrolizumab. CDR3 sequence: CASTWTSGMGDTQYF. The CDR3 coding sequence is TGCGCCAGCACCTGGACTAGCGGGATGGGAGATACGCAGTATTTT.